Reported below is one T cell receptor (beta chain). Spiking each PCR with synthetic TCR analog templates was performed. TCRdb's copy holds only in-frame clones and misses some; the assay was immunoSEQ multiplex PCR. Of over 65,000 clones listed, 80% to 90% are singletons. These data are taken from a study of PD-L1 blockade in urothelial cancer. The trim removed 9 bases at V and 6 bases at J, leaving 9 bases unmatched. The CDR3 has 13 residues. Germline values: CDR1 ENHRY, CDR2 SYGVKD. This receptor was taken from a man aged 65 to 85 with urothelial cancer. Here the sequenced sample was PBMCs, taken around atezolizumab (anti-PD-L1) treatment. V gene TRBV10-3 combines with J gene TRBJ2-3; TRBD2 matches 7 bases. The CDR3 sequence: CAINAGAGDTQYF. As DNA, the CDR3 is TGTGCCATTAACGCGGGAGCGGGGGATACGCAGTATTTT.